A single sample gave rise to the 28 T cell receptor beta chains below, sequenced in a study of shared T cell receptors in the human thymus (dated by TCRdb to the early 2020s). The library was obtained by the immunoSEQ multiplex PCR assay. Drawn from immuneACCESS, this table holds only the in-frame rearrangements with V and J called that TCRdb kept. Clones are partly lost; checked studies trace under half to an unresolved V gene and leave the rest unexplained. The sample profile shows hundreds of thousands of clones; approximately 85% of them were found once. The ten largest clones represent over 0.008% of the sample. These data were likewise used in another study, on human thymus T cells.

The sequenced material came from thymocytes. The origin of the receptors is a girl younger than two with a congenital heart defect. Donor details come from another sample of the same person, matched by shared clones.

The chain's CDR3 is CASRPQGPDQETQYF. The CDR3 DNA reads TGTGCCAGCAGACCCCAGGGGCCAGACCAAGAGACCCAGTACTTC. The chain employs TRBV6-5 and TRBJ2-5, with D maybe TRBD1 (6 bases). V was trimmed by 6 bases and J by 0 bases, leaving 14 bases between them. CDR1 is MNHEY, CDR2 SVGAGI, per germline. The CDR3 contains 15 residues.

The V call is TRBV5-1, the J call TRBJ1-2, with 7 bases matching TRBD1. The CDR3 spans 21 residues. CDR1 and CDR2 from the germline V gene are SGHRS and YFSETQ. The V segment lost 1 base and the J segment 2 bases; nucleotides outside the gene matches: 23. CDR3 amino acids: CASSLFIQIRPTGQRNYGYTF. The CDR3 bases are TGCGCCAGCAGCTTGTTCATCCAAATCCGACCTACGGGACAGAGAAACTATGGCTACACCTTC.

The chain employs TRBV19 and TRBJ2-7; TRBD1 aligns across 7 bases. Germline CDR1 is LNHDA and CDR2 is SQIVND (reference sequence). J gave up 3 bases and V 7 bases, and 6 bases lay outside the gene matches. CDR3 length: 13 amino acids. The CDR3 DNA is TGTGCCAGTAAGGGGACAGAGTACTACGAGCAGTACTTC. It translates to CASKGTEYYEQYF.

The rearrangement uses TRBV2 and TRBJ2-5; 12 bases line up with TRBD2. The CDR3 has 15 amino acids. Germline loops: CDR1 SNHLY, CDR2 FYNNEI. V gave up 10 bases and J gave up 4 bases; unmatched junction bases: 10. The CDR3 here is CANQILAGGRETQYF. The CDR3 nucleotides read TGTGCCAACCAGATTCTAGCGGGGGGGCGAGAGACCCAGTACTTC.

The rearrangement links TRBV11-2 to TRBJ1-6; no reliable D call. V lost 3 bases and J 9 bases, leaving 18 bases between the germline ends. The germline gives CDR1 SGHAT, CDR2 FQNNGV. This CDR3 has 16 amino acids. CDR3 sequence reads: CASSLERGSVGSPLHF. CDR3 sequence (DNA): TGTGCCAGCAGCTTGGAACGGGGATCCGTAGGTTCACCCCTCCACTTT.

V and J are TRBV20-1 and TRBJ2-7; a possible D gene is TRBD1 (5 bases). Germline CDR1 and CDR2: DFQATT and SNEGSKA (reference sequence). Trimming took off 1 base at V and 10 bases at J, with 8 bases between the two ends. CDR3 length: 10 residues. The chain's CDR3 is CSARAGIQYF. The CDR3 nucleotides read TGCAGTGCTAGAGCAGGGATACAGTACTTC.

This clone was detected once. V is TRBV5-1 and J is TRBJ2-1; tentatively, D is TRBD2 (7 bases). V was cut by 4 bases and J by 6 bases, with 23 bases left in between. The germline gives CDR1 SGHRS, CDR2 YFSETQ. There are 17 residues in the CDR3. CDR3 sequence (DNA): TGCGCCAGCAGCCTGGGAGGGTTCGGGGGGCCCTTCAATGAGCAGTTCTTC. Its translation: CASSLGGFGGPFNEQFF.

This clone was seen once. The rearrangement joins TRBV6-5 to TRBJ1-1; a possible D gene is TRBD1 (5 bases). CDR3 length equals 14 residues. V lost 6 bases and J lost 3, with 14 bases in between. Per the germline V gene, CDR1 is MNHEY and CDR2 is SVGAGI. The CDR3 region has the DNA TGTGCCAGCAGACCAGGGCAGATACACACTGAAGCTTTCTTT. Translation: CASRPGQIHTEAFF.

This clone was seen a single time. The V gene is TRBV9, the J gene TRBJ1-1, with D possibly matching TRBD1 (6 bases). From germline, CDR1 is SGDLS and CDR2 YYNGEE. The CDR3 has 14 residues. V was trimmed by 3 bases and J by 6 bases, leaving 15 bases between them. The CDR3 nucleotides are TGTGCCAGCAGCGATATAAGGGGGAAGGCTGAAGCTTTCTTT. Translated: CASSDIRGKAEAFF.

This clone was detected once. V gene TRBV7-2 combines with J gene TRBJ2-3, with 8 bases fitting TRBD1. The ends lost 7 bases at V and 0 bases at J; junction bases unmatched: 12. The CDR3 loop spans 17 amino acids. CDR1 and CDR2 from the germline V gene are SGHTA and FQGNSA. Here the CDR3 reads CASTKRDRQVSTDTQYF. The CDR3, as DNA: TGTGCCAGCACCAAACGGGACAGGCAAGTTAGCACAGATACGCAGTATTTT.

The rearrangement uses TRBV7-4 and TRBJ1-5, with a possible D match to TRBD1 (6 bases). The germline V gene encodes CDR1 SGHVT and CDR2 SQSDAQ. V lost 10 bases and J lost 0, with 16 bases in between. CDR3 length: 15 amino acids. CDR3 region: CATFHRDNSNQPQHF. CDR3 in DNA: TGTGCCACCTTTCACAGGGACAATAGCAATCAGCCCCAGCATTTT.

The chain joins TRBV9 to TRBJ1-6; D is uncertain. The germline V gene has CDR1 SGDLS and CDR2 YYNGEE. V was clipped by 2 bases and J by 2 bases, with 8 bases between them. The CDR3 sequence is 15 residues long. DNA of the CDR3: TGTGCCAGCAGCGTGGAGCGGACCTATAATTCACCCCTCCACTTT. This translates into CASSVERTYNSPLHF.

The chain joins TRBV6-4 to TRBJ1-2; TRBD1 agrees at 8 bases. Looked up from germline, CDR1 is MRHNA and CDR2 is SNTAGT. The CDR3 is 12 amino acids. V lost 5 bases to trimming and J lost 8 bases; unmatched junction nucleotides: 4. The CDR3 nucleotides read TGTGCCAGCAGTCAGACAGGGGTCGGCTACACCTTC. Protein sequence: CASSQTGVGYTF.

The chain joins TRBV5-4 to TRBJ2-1, with D unclear. The germline V and J ends were trimmed by 0 bases and 4 bases, with 14 bases remaining between them. Germline V gene data show CDR1 as SGHNT and CDR2 as YYREEE (reference sequence). CDR3 length equals 16 residues. As DNA, the CDR3 is TGTGCCAGCAGCTTGGGGGCGTGTACCGAATACAATGAGCAGTTCTTC. It codes for CASSLGACTEYNEQFF.

The CDR3 loop is CASSFEGRDTDTQYF. DNA for the CDR3: TGTGCCAGCAGTTTTGAAGGGCGGGACACAGATACGCAGTATTTT. The gene calls are TRBV27 and TRBJ2-3, with D possibly TRBD2 on 6 matching bases. With 3 bases removed from V and 2 bases from J, the gap between germline ends came to 12 bases. CDR3 length: 15 residues. Looked up from germline, CDR1 is MNHEY and CDR2 is SMNVEV (reference sequence).

The chain is built from TRBV19 and TRBJ1-5; the D is unclear. The CDR3 contains 15 residues. The V gene's germline CDR1 is LNHDA and CDR2 SQIVND (reference sequence). Trimming stripped 3 bases from V and 0 bases from J, with 9 bases between. CDR3 sequence (DNA): TGTGCCAGTAGTATTACAACAGCTAGCAATCAGCCCCAGCATTTT. It specifies CASSITTASNQPQHF.

V usage is TRBV29-1 and J usage is TRBJ1-1, with TRBD1 matching 7 bases. CDR1 SQVTM and CDR2 ANQGSEA come from the germline V gene. Losses at the gene ends were 4 bases for V and 4 bases for J; bases not matched to a gene: 3. This CDR3 region has 12 residues. In DNA form, the CDR3 reads TGCAGCGTTGGGGACAGTAGCACTGAAGCTTTCTTT. Its translation: CSVGDSSTEAFF.

V usage is TRBV7-4 and J usage is TRBJ2-3; TRBD1 matches at 7 bases. This CDR3 has 17 residues. CDR1 and CDR2 (germline): SGHVT, SQSDAQ. Trimming cost V 3 bases and J 2 bases; bases outside gene matches: 11. The CDR3 nucleotides read TGTGCCAGCAGCTTCGGAAGGCCGGGACAGCCCACAGATACGCAGTATTTT. Protein: CASSFGRPGQPTDTQYF.

The chain employs TRBV7-3 and TRBJ1-6; 7 positions match TRBD1. V was pared by 2 bases and J by 5 bases, with 0 bases of the junction left unmatched. Per the germline V gene, CDR1 is SGHTA and CDR2 is FQGTGA. This CDR3 has 14 amino acids. The CDR3 nucleotides are TGTGCCAGCAGCTTAGGACAGGATAATTCACCCCTCCACTTT. This sequence encodes CASSLGQDNSPLHF.

The gene calls are TRBV25-1 and TRBJ2-1, with D maybe TRBD1 (6 bases). Germline values: CDR1 MGHDK, CDR2 SYGVNS. Trimming left V 2 bases short and J 5 bases short, with 16 bases between. The CDR3 extends over 16 amino acids. CDR3 DNA sequence: TGTGCCAGCAGTGAAAAAGCTAGGACAGAGAACAATGAGCAGTTCTTC. It translates to CASSEKARTENNEQFF.

The V call is TRBV7-9, the J call TRBJ1-2, with D unresolved. In germline, CDR1 is SEHNR, CDR2 FQNEAQ (reference sequence). Trimming removed 5 bases from V and 8 bases from J, with 9 bases in between. This CDR3 contains 11 residues. The CDR3 sequence is CASSQDSGYTF. CDR3 nucleotides: TGTGCCAGCAGCCAGGACTCGGGCTACACCTTC.

This clone was seen just once. The chain couples TRBV5-1 to TRBJ1-4; D may be TRBD1 (6 bases). V was shortened by 4 bases and J by 3 bases, with 16 bases between the two germline ends. Germline lookup yields CDR1 SGHRS and CDR2 YFSETQ. CDR3 length equals 16 residues. The CDR3 reads CASSSRGRGANEKLFF. The CDR3 nucleotides read TGCGCCAGCAGCAGCAGGGGCCGGGGGGCTAATGAAAAACTGTTTTTT.

The genes are TRBV19 and TRBJ2-3, with D maybe TRBD2 (5 bases). Trimming removed 4 bases from V and 4 bases from J, with 9 bases in between. CDR3 size: 13 residues. Germline V gene sequence: CDR1 LNHDA, CDR2 SQIVND (reference sequence). The DNA of the CDR3 is TGTGCCAGTAGTAGAGGGAATCCAGATACGCAGTATTTT. It encodes CASSRGNPDTQYF.

V and J are TRBV29-1 and TRBJ1-1; D gene ambiguous. Germline loops: CDR1 SQVTM, CDR2 ANQGSEA. Trimming stripped 4 bases from V and 6 bases from J, with 21 bases between. The CDR3 length is 15 residues. CDR3 loop: CSVVLRSSRSPEAFF. The CDR3 nucleotides read TGCAGCGTTGTCCTCAGGTCCTCAAGGTCCCCTGAAGCTTTCTTT.

This clone has more than one count but fewer than ten. This chain uses TRBV11-1 with TRBJ2-5; 12 positions match TRBD1. CDR3 length: 15 amino acids. With V trimmed by 5 bases and J by 5 bases, 6 bases remained unmatched. In germline, CDR1 is SGHAT, CDR2 FQDESV (reference sequence). The CDR3 region has the DNA TGTGCCAGCAGCCCTGGGACAGGGGGCGAGGAGACCCAGTACTTC. Protein sequence: CASSPGTGGEETQYF. Looking up the rest from reference TRBV11-1 and TRBJ2-5 gives the full variable domain: EAEVAQSPRYKITEKSQAVAFWCDPISGHATLYWYRQILGQGPELLVQFQDESVVDDSQLPKDRFSAERLKGVDSTLKIQPAELGDSAMYLCASSPGTGGEETQYFGPGTRLLVL.

CDR3 residues: CASSCPDSNTEAFF. CDR3 sequence (DNA): TGCGCCAGCAGCTGCCCCGACAGTAACACTGAAGCTTTCTTT. V and J are TRBV5-1 and TRBJ1-1, with D perhaps matching TRBD1 (5 bases). The germline CDR1 and CDR2 sequences are SGHRS and YFSETQ. The CDR3 totals 14 residues. V lost 3 bases and J 2 bases, leaving 11 bases between the germline ends.

This sequence joins TRBV6-5 and TRBJ2-3; 7 bases are a match to TRBD2. Germline CDR1 reads MNHEY; CDR2 reads SVGAGI. V was pared by 5 bases and J by 2 bases, with 4 bases of the junction left unmatched. This CDR3 is built from 14 residues. The CDR3 reads CASSNGGYTDTQYF. In nucleotides, the CDR3 is TGTGCCAGCAGTAACGGGGGGTACACAGATACGCAGTATTTT.

This chain uses TRBV4-3 with TRBJ2-2; D gene unclear. Germline V gene data show CDR1 as LGHNA and CDR2 as YSLEER. Trimming removed 1 base from V and 2 bases from J, with 5 bases in between. The CDR3 length is 14 residues. DNA of the CDR3: TGCGCCAGCAGCCAAGTATTTAACACCGGGGAGCTGTTTTTT. It codes for CASSQVFNTGELFF.